Each of the 9 T cell receptor beta chains below was sequenced from the same sample in a study of response to subunit inactivated influenza vaccine (dated by TCRdb to 2017 to 2018). Library prep was done by RT-PCR. The instrument was an Illumina HiSeq 2500. TCRdb reprocessed the public reads (quality trimming at Q25 with fastp, clone calling with MiXCR) and kept in-frame beta chains. Rows with a matching CDR3 protein are joined into one entry that keeps the most common DNA and genes. This sample holds 800,000 to 1,000,000 distinct CDR3 sequences; around 21% were observed only once. About 9.4% of the sample is held by the ten biggest clonotypes. The specimen was PBMCs from blood, collected approximately 5 days after vaccination. The origin of the receptors is a man between 50 and 59 years old who received an inactivated influenza vaccine. Donor details come from another sample of the same person, matched by shared clones.

In its sample, this clonotype was seen many times. CDR3 DNA: TGTGCCATCAGTGCCCCGGTGGGACTAGCGGACACCGGGGAGCTGTTTTTT. Amino acid sequence: CAISAPVGLADTGELFF. The genes are TRBV10-3 and TRBJ2-2; TRBD2 matches at 11 bases. The V segment lost 4 bases and the J segment 3 bases; nucleotides outside the gene matches: 7. The CDR3 is made up of 17 amino acids. Germline V gene lookup returns CDR1 ENHRY and CDR2 SYGVKD.

V is TRBV7-2 and J is TRBJ2-7; tentatively, D is TRBD1 (5 bases). The germline CDR1 and CDR2 sequences are SGHTA and FQGNSA. CDR3 length equals 17 residues. V gave up 0 bases and J gave up 2 bases, with 17 bases separating them. The CDR3 here is CASSLALSRAKPYEQYF. For the CDR3, the DNA is TGTGCCAGCAGCTTAGCGTTGTCCAGGGCCAAGCCCTACGAGCAGTACTTC. The full variable domain, in which reference TRBV7-2 and TRBJ2-7 provide the parts outside the CDR3, is GAGVSQSPSNKVTEKGKDVELRCDPISGHTALYWYRQSLGQGLEFLIYFQGNSAPDKSGLPSDRFSAERTGGSVSTLTIQRTQQEDSAVYLCASSLALSRAKPYEQYFGPGTRLTVT.

This clonotype was seen ten or more times. The chain couples TRBV7-2 to TRBJ2-1; 7 nucleotides align to TRBD2. There are 16 residues in the CDR3. V lost 0 bases to trimming and J lost 1 base; unmatched junction nucleotides: 3. The germline V gene has CDR1 SGHTA and CDR2 FQGNSA. This CDR3 reads CASSLALGGSYNEQFF. The CDR3 region has the DNA TGTGCCAGCAGCTTAGCGCTCGGGGGGTCCTACAATGAGCAGTTCTTC.

This clonotype was counted a few times. The chain is built from TRBV9 and TRBJ2-5; 9 bases are a match to TRBD2. Trimming removed 0 bases from V and 2 bases from J; junction bases left unmatched: 5. CDR3 length equals 16 residues. Germline V gene sequence: CDR1 SGDLS, CDR2 YYNGEE. DNA of the CDR3: TGTGCCAGCAGCGTAGGTAGCGGGGGCCTACAAGAGACCCAGTACTTC. Translating gives CASSVGSGGLQETQYF. Full variable domain (missing parts from reference TRBV9 and TRBJ2-5): DSGVTQTPKHLITATGQRVTLRCSPRSGDLSVYWYQQSLDQGLQFLIQYYNGEERAKGNILERFSAQQFPDLHSELNLSSLELGDSALYFCASSVGSGGLQETQYFGPGTRLLVL.

This clonotype was seen only a few times. The chain joins TRBV2 to TRBJ2-1, with D possibly being TRBD1 or TRBD2 (6 bases each). The CDR3 totals 15 residues. The germline CDR1 and CDR2 sequences are SNHLY and FYNNEI. V was cut by 2 bases and J by 0 bases, with 8 bases left in between. The CDR3 reads CASSERGPSYNEQFF. DNA of the CDR3: TGTGCCAGCAGTGAACGGGGGCCCTCCTACAATGAGCAGTTCTTC.

V and J are TRBV7-9 and TRBJ2-5; 7 nucleotides agree with TRBD2. The J segment lost 2 bases and the V segment lost 2 bases, leaving 5 bases of the junction unmatched. The CDR3 is 15 residues long. Germline CDR1 reads SEHNR; CDR2 reads FQNEAQ (reference sequence). CDR3 sequence (DNA): TGTGCCAGCAGCTTATTCCAGGGAGGGCAAGAGACCCAGTACTTC. It specifies CASSLFQGGQETQYF.

This clonotype has just a few counts. The chain uses TRBV10-2 and TRBJ1-2, with D possibly TRBD1 on 5 matching bases. The CDR3 extends over 13 amino acids. Looked up from germline, CDR1 is WSHSY and CDR2 is SAAADI. Trimming took 7 bases from V and 7 from J, leaving 16 bases between them. CDR3 sequence (DNA): TGCGCCAGCACCTCCCGGGGGTCCGGTGGCTACACCTTC. Translating gives CASTSRGSGGYTF.

This clonotype has only a few counts. J is TRBJ2-1 and V is TRBV28, with D perhaps matching TRBD1 (6 bases). The CDR3 runs to 15 residues. Germline assignment: CDR1 MDHEN and CDR2 SYDVKM. V was clipped by 6 bases and J by 3 bases, with 15 bases between them. CDR3 in DNA: TGTGCCAGCAGCCCCAGGGAAGGGGGCTACAATGAGCAGTTCTTC. This gives the protein CASSPREGGYNEQFF.

This clonotype occurred a few times. This chain uses TRBV6-5 with TRBJ1-1; D is undetermined. Trimming left V 8 bases short and J 1 base short, with 8 bases between. The CDR3 consists of 12 residues. CDR1 is MNHEY and CDR2 is SVGAGI in the germline V gene. CDR3 coding DNA: TGTGCCAGCGGGCAAGGGAACACTGAAGCTTTCTTT. The encoded protein is CASGQGNTEAFF.